The clone carrying this T cell receptor (beta chain) was seen only a few times. Its antigen is unidentified. The length of the CDR3 is 11 residues. The germline gives CDR1 MDHEN, CDR2 SYDVKM. Trimming left V 6 bases short and J 7 bases short, with 10 bases between. The data derive from a study of T cells in Graves' hyperthyroidism and ophthalmopathy. Template material for amplifying TCR beta CDR3 regions consisted of RNA transcripts. First-round RT-PCR targeting the TCR CDR3 was performed with the HTBI primer set. One entry per CDR3 protein, called by TCRdb with MiXCR from the multiplex PCR reads. This repertoire shows fewer than 550,000 distinct CDR3 sequences, less than 25% found once; its top ten account for about 11%. For the diagnoses, clinical symptoms, serum thyroxine and TRAb, thyroid ultrasound and orbital computed tomography were used. Study-level points and caveats: Model predictions of ophthalmopathy came a median approximately 6 months before onset.

The J gene is TRBJ2-7, the V gene TRBV28, with no clear D. The sequenced sample consisted of blood. This TCR derives from a woman aged 30 to 39 with Graves' ophthalmopathy. In DNA, the CDR3 is TGTGCCAGCAGCCAACACCGTGAGCAGTACTTC. Translated: CASSQHREQYF. The full variable domain, completed using reference TRBV28 and TRBJ2-7, is DVKVTQSSRYLVKRTGEKVFLECVQDMDHENMFWYRQDPGLGLRLIYFSYDVKMKEKGDIPEGYSVSREKKERFSLILESASTNQTSMYLCASSQHREQYFGPGTRLTVT.